This T cell receptor beta chain came from a study of cytomegalovirus exposure and HLA in healthy donors. With 60 Vbeta and 13 Jbeta primers, the PCR was carried out. TCRdb keeps only in-frame clones here, not all; method: immunoSEQ multiplex PCR. The table lists about 190,000 clones, about 80% of them singletons, with approximately 2% in the top ten. Germline CDR1 and CDR2: SQVTM and ANQGSEA. Losses at the gene ends were 4 bases for V and 3 bases for J; bases not matched to a gene: 5. CDR3 length: 13 amino acids. The chain recombines TRBV29-1 with TRBJ2-5; 7 bases map to TRBD1. The sequence was obtained from a woman aged 18-29 years in good health and CMV-seropositive. The sample comprised PBMCs. CDR3 in amino acids: CSVATTGEETQYF. DNA of the CDR3: TGCAGCGTTGCAACCACAGGGGAAGAGACCCAGTACTTC.